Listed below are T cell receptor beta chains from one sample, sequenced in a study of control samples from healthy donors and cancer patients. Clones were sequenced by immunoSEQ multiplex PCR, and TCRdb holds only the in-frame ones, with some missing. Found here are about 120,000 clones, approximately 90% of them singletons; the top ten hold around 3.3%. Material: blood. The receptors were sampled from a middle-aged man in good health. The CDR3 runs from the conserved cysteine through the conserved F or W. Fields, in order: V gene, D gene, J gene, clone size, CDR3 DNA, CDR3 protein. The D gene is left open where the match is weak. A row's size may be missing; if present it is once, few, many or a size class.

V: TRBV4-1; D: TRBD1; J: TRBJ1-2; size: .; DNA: TGCGCCAGCAGCCAAGAACGGCGACAGGGGGCCTTAAACTATGGCTACACCTTC; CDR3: CASSQERRQGALNYGYTF
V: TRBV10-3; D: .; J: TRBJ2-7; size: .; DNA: TGTGCCGTAAGAGGCCTCAGGGACGAGCAGTACTTC; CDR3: CAVRGLRDEQYF
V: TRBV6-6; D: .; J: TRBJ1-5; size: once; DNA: TGTGCCAGCAGTTACTCAGCCATTCATAGCAATCAGCCCCAGCATTTT; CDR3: CASSYSAIHSNQPQHF
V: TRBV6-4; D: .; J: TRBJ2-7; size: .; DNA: TGTGCCTTTAGGCCGATAGGACACTTC; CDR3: CAFRPIGHF
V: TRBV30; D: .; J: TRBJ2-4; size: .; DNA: TGTGCCTACCTCCCTAGACGGGAAATAGCCAAAAACATTCAGTACTTC; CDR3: CAYLPRREIAKNIQYF
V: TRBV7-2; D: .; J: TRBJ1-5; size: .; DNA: TGTGCCAGCAGCCGGAGACAGGGCAATCAGCCCCAGCATTTT; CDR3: CASSRRQGNQPQHF
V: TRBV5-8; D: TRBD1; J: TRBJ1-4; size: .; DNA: TGTGCCAGCAGCTTGGGGGACAGGCGACCAACTAATGAAAAACTGTTTTTT; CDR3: CASSLGDRRPTNEKLFF
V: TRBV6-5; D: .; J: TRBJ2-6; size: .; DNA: TGTGCCAGCAGACTTATGAGCTCTGGGGCCAACGTCCTGACTTTC; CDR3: CASRLMSSGANVLTF
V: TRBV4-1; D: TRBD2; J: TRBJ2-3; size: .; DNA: TGCGCCAGCAGCCCCCGTGGGGGGGAAGATACGCAGTATTTT; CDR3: CASSPRGGEDTQYF
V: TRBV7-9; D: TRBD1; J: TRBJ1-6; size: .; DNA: TGTGCCAGCAGCTTAGTAGGGACAGGTAATTCACCCCTCCACTTT; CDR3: CASSLVGTGNSPLHF
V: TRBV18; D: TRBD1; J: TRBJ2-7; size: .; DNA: TGTGCCAGCTCACTGTGGACAGGGGAGGCCGAGCAGTACTTC; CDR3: CASSLWTGEAEQYF
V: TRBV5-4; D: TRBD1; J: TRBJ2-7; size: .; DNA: TGTGCCAGCAGCTTGAAGGTTGACAGGGGAGGATCGGGATACGAGCAGTACTTC; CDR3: CASSLKVDRGGSGYEQYF
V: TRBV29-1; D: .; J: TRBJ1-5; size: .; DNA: TGCAGCGTTGCAGTTTCCGGGGTGAGCAATCAGCCCCAGCATTTT; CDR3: CSVAVSGVSNQPQHF
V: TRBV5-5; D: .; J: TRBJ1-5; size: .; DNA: TGTGCCAGCAGCTCGACATATAGCAATCAGCCCCAGCATTTT; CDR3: CASSSTYSNQPQHF
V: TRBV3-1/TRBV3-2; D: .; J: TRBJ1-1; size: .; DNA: TGTGCCAGCAGCCAAGTTTCAGGGTCTCCTGAAGCTTTCTTT; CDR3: CASSQVSGSPEAFF
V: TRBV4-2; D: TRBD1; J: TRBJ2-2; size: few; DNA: TGTGCCAGCAGCCAGACAGGGGGTATCACCGGGGAGCTGTTTTTT; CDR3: CASSQTGGITGELFF
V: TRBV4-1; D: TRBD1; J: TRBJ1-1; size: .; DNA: TGCGCCAGCAGCACGGGACAGGGGGCCGACACTGAAGCTTTCTTT; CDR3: CASSTGQGADTEAFF
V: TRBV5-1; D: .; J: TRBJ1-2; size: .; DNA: TGCGCCAGCAGCTCAGGAGACGGCTACACCTTC; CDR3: CASSSGDGYTF
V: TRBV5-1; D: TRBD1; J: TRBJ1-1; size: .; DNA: TGCGCCAGCAGCTCGACAGGGGTGTACACTGAAGCTTTCTTT; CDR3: CASSSTGVYTEAFF
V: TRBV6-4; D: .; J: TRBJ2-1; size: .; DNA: TGTGCCAGCAGTGACTCGGCCGGGACAAGGGCGAACAATGAGCAGTTCTTC; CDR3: CASSDSAGTRANNEQFF
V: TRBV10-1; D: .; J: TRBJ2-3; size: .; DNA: TGCGCCAGCAGTGAGACGGGGCTGGGAACAGATACGCAGTATTTT; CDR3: CASSETGLGTDTQYF
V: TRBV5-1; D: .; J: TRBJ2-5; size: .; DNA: TGCGCCAGCAGCTTGAGGGGGGTAGAGACCCAGTACTTC; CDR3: CASSLRGVETQYF
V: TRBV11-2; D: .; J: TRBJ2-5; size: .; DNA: TGTGCCAGCAGCCCCTATCGGGGGGCTCCGTATCAAGAGACCCAGTACTTC; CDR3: CASSPYRGAPYQETQYF